This passage covers 22 T cell receptor beta chains from one sample sequenced in a study of CD4 T cells in relation to SARS-CoV-2 and coronaviruses. Unexposed donor CD4+ T cells date from 2011-2018, before the COVID-19 pandemic. Isolation of CD4+ T cells took place after about eleven days in culture. Clones were read by immunoSEQ multiplex PCR, and TCRdb kept only the in-frame ones, dropping some. This table holds 20,000 to 25,000 clones, 76% found once. These receptors have no identified antigens. Sequencing used CD4+ T cells from PBMCs, cultured in vitro. These receptors were collected from a human donor in good health.

The chain uses TRBV6-4 and TRBJ2-1, with D possibly matching TRBD1 (6 bases). Germline V gives CDR1 MRHNA, CDR2 SNTAGT. Trimming removed 0 bases at V and 0 bases at J, with 6 bases between. This CDR3 region has 15 residues. The CDR3 DNA is TGTGCCAGCAGTGACTCGGACAGCTCCTACAATGAGCAGTTCTTC. Translated: CASSDSDSSYNEQFF.

The chain carries TRBV6-1 and TRBJ2-3; 14 bases are a match to TRBD2. CDR1 is MNHNS and CDR2 is SASEGT in the germline V gene. This CDR3 comprises 15 residues. V lost 3 bases to trimming and J lost 6 bases; unmatched junction nucleotides: 2. CDR3 sequence: CASSEGTSGSDTQYF. The CDR3, as DNA: TGTGCCAGCAGTGAGGGGACTAGCGGGAGTGATACGCAGTATTTT.

This chain uses TRBV2 with TRBJ1-2; TRBD1 matches at 9 bases. The germline CDR1 and CDR2 sequences are SNHLY and FYNNEI. This CDR3 is built from 14 residues. Trimming cost V 6 bases and J 3 bases; bases outside gene matches: 5. The DNA for the CDR3 is TGTGCCAGCAGAGAGAGGACAGGGGACTATGGCTACACCTTC. It yields the protein CASRERTGDYGYTF.

V gene TRBV10-3 combines with J gene TRBJ2-2; no clear D. The V gene lost 10 bases and the J gene lost 8 bases, with 8 bases spanning the gap. The CDR3 is made up of 10 amino acids. Germline V gene data show CDR1 as ENHRY and CDR2 as SYGVKD. CDR3 bases: TGTGCCAGGGCGTTGGGGGAGCTGTTTTTT. Amino acids: CARALGELFF.

The chain links TRBV6-5 to TRBJ2-7; no reliable D call. V dropped 7 bases and J dropped 3 bases, with 16 bases sitting between them. Germline CDR1 is MNHEY and CDR2 is SVGAGI. This CDR3 region has 14 residues. This CDR3 reads CASTSREVGYEQYF. DNA of the CDR3: TGTGCCAGCACCTCCCGAGAGGTGGGCTACGAGCAGTACTTC.

This chain links TRBV3-1 (or the pseudogene TRBV3-2) with TRBJ2-6; a weak D match, TRBD1 (6 bases). The length of the CDR3 is 15 residues. Germline lookup yields CDR1 LGHDT and CDR2 YNNKEL (reference sequence). Trimming left V 8 bases short and J 0 bases short, with 11 bases between. CDR3 in DNA: TGTGCCAGCGGGGACATACTCTCTGGGGCCAACGTCCTGACTTTC. Amino acids: CASGDILSGANVLTF.

In DNA, the CDR3 is TGTGCCAGCAGCCAAGACATTTACGAGCAGTACTTC. Translation gives CASSQDIYEQYF. J is TRBJ2-7 and V is TRBV14; D unresolved. V was cut by 0 bases and J by 4 bases, with 4 bases left in between. Germline CDR1 SGHDN, CDR2 FVKESK. The CDR3 is 12 residues long.

The gene calls are TRBV28 and TRBJ2-1, with 7 bases that match TRBD2. V was pared by 8 bases and J by 8 bases, with 18 bases of the junction left unmatched. Germline V gives CDR1 MDHEN, CDR2 SYDVKM. This CDR3 is built from 16 residues. CDR3 DNA: TGTGCCAGCGGATCCCCTCTTCGCGGGAGTAGCGATGAGCAGTTCTTC. Its translation is CASGSPLRGSSDEQFF.

The chain joins TRBV6-1 to TRBJ2-5; unclear D gene. Per germline, CDR1 MNHNS and CDR2 SASEGT. The CDR3 spans 13 residues. The germline V and J ends were trimmed by 1 base and 6 bases, with 9 bases remaining between them. The CDR3 protein is CASSEGPRQTQYF. The CDR3 DNA follows: TGTGCCAGCAGTGAAGGGCCGCGGCAGACCCAGTACTTC.

CDR3 region: CASSPGVVYNEQFF. CDR3 DNA: TGTGCCAGCAGCCCCGGAGTTGTCTACAATGAGCAGTTCTTC. This chain uses TRBV5-5 with TRBJ2-1; D unclear. Trimming removed 4 bases at V and 3 bases at J, with 11 bases between. The CDR3 runs to 14 residues. Germline-derived CDR1 and CDR2 are SGHKS and YYEKEE (reference sequence).

The count of this clone is one. This chain uses TRBV10-1 with TRBJ2-2; 10 bases match TRBD2. Trimming removed 8 bases from V and 5 bases from J; junction bases left unmatched: 11. This CDR3 is 16 amino acids long. Germline V gene sequence: CDR1 WNHNN, CDR2 SYGVQD (reference sequence). Here the CDR3 DNA reads TGCGCCAGCCGGTCAGGAGCGGGAGGGAGGACCGGGGAGCTGTTTTTT. Translating it yields CASRSGAGGRTGELFF.

J is TRBJ2-5 and V is TRBV19; TRBD2 might be the D (6 bases). The length of the CDR3 is 13 residues. V was clipped by 8 bases and J by 0 bases, with 10 bases between them. The V gene's germline CDR1 is LNHDA and CDR2 SQIVND (reference sequence). DNA for the CDR3: TGTGCCAGTCGTGGGGGGAACCAAGAGACCCAGTACTTC. The encoded protein is CASRGGNQETQYF.

The chain employs TRBV29-1 and TRBJ1-2, with D tentatively TRBD1 (5 bases). Germline V gene sequence: CDR1 SQVTM, CDR2 ANQGSEA. V shed 4 bases and J shed 5 bases, with 14 bases lying between them. CDR3 length: 13 amino acids. The DNA for the CDR3 is TGCAGCGTTGGCTCCGTGGGGGGTTATGGCTACACCTTC. It codes for CSVGSVGGYGYTF.

In this sample, this clone turned up once. This rearrangement joins TRBV19 to TRBJ1-6; D call uncertain. CDR3 size: 16 residues. V lost 7 bases and J 0 bases, leaving 13 bases between the germline ends. CDR1 is LNHDA, CDR2 SQIVND, per germline (reference sequence). The CDR3 here is CASTPTLYSYNSPLHF. The DNA for the CDR3 is TGTGCCAGTACCCCGACACTCTACTCCTATAATTCACCCCTCCACTTT.

The DNA of the CDR3 is TGCGCCAGCAGACGGACTAGCACAGATACGCAGTATTTT. Protein product: CASRRTSTDTQYF. This sequence joins TRBV5-1 and TRBJ2-3; a possible D gene is TRBD2 (5 bases). Germline values: CDR1 SGHRS, CDR2 YFSETQ. The CDR3 length is 13 residues. The V end was cut by 5 bases, the J end by 0 bases, with 7 bases between. The complete variable domain, with remaining parts taken from reference TRBV5-1 and TRBJ2-3, reads KAGVTQTPRYLIKTRGQQVTLSCSPISGHRSVSWYQQTPGQGLQFLFEYFSETQRNKGNFPGRFSGRQFSNSRSEMNVSTLELGDSALYLCASRRTSTDTQYFGPGTRLTVL.

The chain couples TRBV5-1 to TRBJ2-7, with 10 bases aligning to TRBD2. The trim removed 6 bases at V and 4 bases at J, leaving 7 bases unmatched. The germline V gene has CDR1 SGHRS and CDR2 YFSETQ. The CDR3 has 14 residues. The CDR3: CASKREGRGYEQYF. The CDR3 DNA sequence: TGCGCCAGCAAGCGGGAGGGCCGGGGGTACGAGCAGTACTTC. The entire variable domain, with the rest obtained from reference TRBV5-1 and TRBJ2-7, is as follows: KAGVTQTPRYLIKTRGQQVTLSCSPISGHRSVSWYQQTPGQGLQFLFEYFSETQRNKGNFPGRFSGRQFSNSRSEMNVSTLELGDSALYLCASKREGRGYEQYFGPGTRLTVT.

The chain uses TRBV12-3 or TRBV12-4 and TRBJ1-2, with D unclear. The V end lost 6 bases, the J end lost 4 bases, and 12 bases lay between the germline ends. CDR3 length equals 13 residues. The CDR3 here is CASSPDGRYGYTF. In nucleotides, the CDR3 is TGTGCCAGCAGCCCGGACGGACGCTATGGCTACACCTTC.

The genes are TRBV13 and TRBJ2-3; 7 nucleotides match TRBD2. V lost 7 bases, J lost 2 bases, and 12 bases stayed unmatched. The CDR3 is 16 amino acids. CDR1 and CDR2 from the germline V gene are PRHDT and FYEKMQ (reference sequence). The CDR3 region has the DNA TGTGCCAGCAAATTGGGGGGGTCTAGCTCCACAGATACGCAGTATTTT. This translates into CASKLGGSSSTDTQYF.

The chain links TRBV4-1 to TRBJ2-7; 7 bases agree with TRBD2. Trimming at V came to 0 bases and at J to 0 bases, leaving 11 bases not matched to a gene. The CDR3 spans 18 residues. CDR1 MGHRA and CDR2 YSYEKL come from the germline V gene. The CDR3 reads CASSQDMALARFSYEQYF. In DNA, the CDR3 is TGCGCCAGCAGCCAAGATATGGCACTAGCGAGGTTCTCCTACGAGCAGTACTTC.

This clone was picked up a small number of times. The germline gene is not matched at one end of the junction; a read error may be the cause. V gene TRBV3-1 (or the pseudogene TRBV3-2) combines with J gene TRBJ1-1, with a tentative D call TRBD1 (6 bases). Germline-derived CDR1 and CDR2 are LGHDT and YNNKEL (reference sequence). The CDR3 is made up of 12 amino acids. The CDR3 here is CASSQDGGGLLF. The DNA of the CDR3 is TGTGCCAGCAGCCAAGACGGGGGGGGGCTCCTCTTT.

The gene calls are TRBV5-1 and TRBJ2-7; TRBD1 aligns across 7 bases. The CDR3 covers 13 residues. Germline V gene sequence: CDR1 SGHRS, CDR2 YFSETQ. V was pared by 2 bases and J by 4 bases, with 3 bases of the junction left unmatched. This chain's CDR3 is CASSFDRDYEQYF. CDR3 DNA sequence: TGCGCCAGCAGCTTCGACAGGGATTACGAGCAGTACTTC.

This chain links TRBV19 with TRBJ2-7; the match to TRBD1 covers 7 bases. Per the germline V gene, CDR1 is LNHDA and CDR2 is SQIVND (reference sequence). The J segment lost 6 bases and the V segment lost 4 bases, leaving 12 bases of the junction unmatched. CDR3 length equals 15 residues. The CDR3 here is CASSTYQGVSFEQYF. In nucleotides, the CDR3 is TGTGCCAGTAGTACCTACCAGGGGGTCAGTTTCGAGCAGTACTTC.